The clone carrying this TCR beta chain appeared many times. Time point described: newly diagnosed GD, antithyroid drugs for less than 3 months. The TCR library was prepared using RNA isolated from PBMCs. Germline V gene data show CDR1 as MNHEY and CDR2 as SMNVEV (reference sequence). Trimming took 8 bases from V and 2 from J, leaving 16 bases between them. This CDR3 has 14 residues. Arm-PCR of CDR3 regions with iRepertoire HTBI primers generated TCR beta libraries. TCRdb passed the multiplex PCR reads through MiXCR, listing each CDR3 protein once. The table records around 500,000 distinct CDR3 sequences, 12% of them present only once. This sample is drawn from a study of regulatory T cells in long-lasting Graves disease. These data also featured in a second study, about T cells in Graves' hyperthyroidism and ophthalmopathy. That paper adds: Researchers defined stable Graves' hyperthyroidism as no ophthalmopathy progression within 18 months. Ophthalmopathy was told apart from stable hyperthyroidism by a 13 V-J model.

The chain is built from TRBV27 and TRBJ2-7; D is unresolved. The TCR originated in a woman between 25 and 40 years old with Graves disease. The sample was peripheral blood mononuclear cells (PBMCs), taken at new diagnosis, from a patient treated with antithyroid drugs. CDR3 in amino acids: CASSLHDGPYEQYF. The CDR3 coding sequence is TGTGCCAGCTCCCTCCACGACGGGCCCTACGAGCAGTACTTC.